These T cell receptor beta chains were read from a single sample in a study of radiotherapy plus CTLA-4 blockade in lung cancer. The method was immunoSEQ multiplex PCR; TCRdb's version includes in-frame clones alone and lacks a portion of them. The sample shows more than 40,000 clones, approximately 73% of them seen only once. The material sequenced was peripheral blood, taken from a patient treated with radiotherapy plus ipilimumab. These receptors originate from a human donor with non-small cell lung cancer who had a complete response to radiotherapy plus ipilimumab. The conserved cysteine and the conserved F or W are not part of the CDR3 here.

CDR3 protein: ASKSAGGRYNEQF; J gene: TRBJ2-1; CDR3 length: 13; V gene: TRBV25-1
CDR3 protein: ASSPPKLAGGEQF; J gene: TRBJ2-1; CDR3 length: 13; V gene: TRBV5-4
CDR3 protein: ASSEAWGDQPQH; J gene: TRBJ1-5; CDR3 length: 12; V gene: TRBV18
CDR3 protein: ASSVDPTGWEKLF; J gene: TRBJ1-4; CDR3 length: 13; V gene: TRBV9
CDR3 protein: ATSRVREGSSPLH; J gene: TRBJ1-6; CDR3 length: 13; V gene: TRBV15
CDR3 protein: ASSSGSTYEQY; J gene: TRBJ2-7; CDR3 length: 11; V gene: TRBV9
CDR3 protein: ASSLGTGGAPNEQF; J gene: TRBJ2-1; CDR3 length: 14; V gene: TRBV5-1
CDR3 protein: ASSFGGQTDTEAF; J gene: TRBJ1-1; CDR3 length: 13; V gene: TRBV5-4
CDR3 protein: ASYPRGYTDTQY; J gene: TRBJ2-3; CDR3 length: 12; V gene: TRBV6-5
CDR3 protein: ASSPRGGRTGAFYNEQF; J gene: TRBJ2-1; CDR3 length: 17; V gene: TRBV11-2
CDR3 protein: ASSMMSGEQF; J gene: TRBJ2-1; CDR3 length: 10; V gene: TRBV9
CDR3 protein: ASSLWAHADTQY; J gene: TRBJ2-3; CDR3 length: 12; V gene: TRBV27
CDR3 protein: ASSYPRAGGYEQY; J gene: TRBJ2-7; CDR3 length: 13; V gene: TRBV6-6
CDR3 protein: ASSLKDRGASNEQF; J gene: TRBJ2-1; CDR3 length: 14; V gene: TRBV28
CDR3 protein: ASSSRQRGYEQY; J gene: TRBJ2-7; CDR3 length: 12; V gene: TRBV6-5
CDR3 protein: ASSYSGTGTYEQY; J gene: TRBJ2-7; CDR3 length: 13; V gene: TRBV6-5
CDR3 protein: ASRQDRVQF; J gene: TRBJ2-1; CDR3 length: 9; V gene: TRBV19
CDR3 protein: ASSDLQGRAF; J gene: TRBJ1-1; CDR3 length: 10; V gene: TRBV6-4
CDR3 protein: ASSVGGGGRDTQY; J gene: TRBJ2-3; CDR3 length: 13; V gene: TRBV9
CDR3 protein: ATSRDRADTQY; J gene: TRBJ2-3; CDR3 length: 11; V gene: TRBV15
CDR3 protein: ASKETGPLEQY; J gene: TRBJ2-7; CDR3 length: 11; V gene: TRBV2
CDR3 protein: ASQALIIGMTEAF; J gene: TRBJ1-1; CDR3 length: 13; V gene: TRBV6-1
CDR3 protein: ASSPGTASQVTLNQPQH; J gene: TRBJ1-5; CDR3 length: 17; V gene: TRBV23-1
CDR3 protein: ASRSPTGMNTEAF; J gene: TRBJ1-1; CDR3 length: 13; V gene: TRBV6-5
CDR3 protein: ASSLGGGTEAF; J gene: TRBJ1-1; CDR3 length: 11; V gene: TRBV7-9
CDR3 protein: ASSLQVSYGYT; J gene: TRBJ1-2; CDR3 length: 11; V gene: TRBV11-2